Listed below are T cell receptor beta chains from one sample, sequenced in a study of CD8+CD57+ T cells in acquired aplastic anemia. Via MiXCR, TCRdb re-called the reads, giving one row per CDR3 protein. The data contain roughly 220,000 distinct CDR3 sequences, over 55% of them singletons. The sequencing sample was made of sorted CD4+, CD8+, or CD8+CD57+ T cells (not recorded which) from PBMCs. These TCRs come from a human donor with aplastic anemia. Both conserved end residues are part of each CDR3. The order of the fields is clone size, D gene, V gene, J gene, CDR3 protein, CDR3 DNA. D genes are given only for firm matches. Clone size is not always given. Where it is, it says once, few, many or a class for expanded clones.

.	TRBD2	TRBV4-1	TRBJ2-1	CASTKGSGGTYNEQFF	TGCGCCAGCACCAAAGGATCGGGGGGGACCTACAATGAGCAGTTCTTC
.	.	TRBV3-1	TRBJ1-5	CASSGYTSDQPQHF	TGTGCCAGCAGCGGATACACCTCAGATCAGCCCCAGCATTTT
.	TRBD2	TRBV9	TRBJ2-1	CASSYSGGEQFF	TGTGCCAGCAGTTATTCGGGGGGTGAGCAGTTCTTC
.	.	TRBV20-1	TRBJ1-1	CSANSGSGPEAFF	TGCAGTGCTAACTCAGGTTCGGGCCCTGAAGCTTTCTTT
once	TRBD1	TRBV19	TRBJ1-1	CASSEDRETEAFF	TGTGCCAGTAGTGAGGACAGGGAAACTGAAGCTTTCTTT
.	TRBD1	TRBV2	TRBJ2-5	CANARDRGQETQYF	TGTGCCAACGCCCGGGACAGGGGGCAAGAGACCCAGTACTTC
.	.	TRBV12-3/TRBV12-4	TRBJ2-3	CASSRPTDTQYF	TGTGCCAGCAGCCGACCCACAGATACGCAGTATTTT
.	.	TRBV20-1	TRBJ2-3	CSAQVFGTDTQYF	TGCAGTGCTCAGGTTTTTGGCACAGATACGCAGTATTTT
.	.	TRBV4-1	TRBJ2-1	CTSSQPPVDVNEQFF	TGCACCAGCAGCCAACCACCGGTGGACGTCAATGAGCAGTTCTTC
many	TRBD1	TRBV6-1	TRBJ2-1	CASSEAPAGGYNEQFF	TGTGCCAGCAGTGAAGCTCCGGCAGGGGGATACAATGAGCAGTTCTTC
.	TRBD2	TRBV2	TRBJ2-4	CASSENVGTRGRDIQYF	TGTGCCAGCAGTGAAAATGTCGGGACTAGGGGACGGGACATTCAGTACTTC
few	.	TRBV7-2	TRBJ1-2	CASSFAVSGRGENGYTF	TGTGCCAGCAGCTTCGCCGTGAGTGGCAGGGGAGAGAATGGCTACACCTTC
.	TRBD1	TRBV7-8	TRBJ1-4	CASSHGQGAGEKLFF	TGTGCCAGCAGCCATGGCCAGGGGGCAGGCGAAAAACTGTTTTTT
.	.	TRBV6-1	TRBJ2-3	CASRGQRGDTQYF	TGCGCCAGCAGAGGACAACGTGGGGATACGCAGTATTTT
.	.	TRBV7-2	TRBJ2-7	CASSLGAPAYEQYF	TGTGCCAGCAGCTTAGGTGCCCCCGCGTACGAGCAGTACTTC
many	TRBD2	TRBV20-1	TRBJ2-1	CSARGLTSGGYYNEQFF	TGCAGTGCTAGAGGCTTGACTAGCGGGGGCTACTACAATGAGCAGTTCTTC
.	.	TRBV7-9	TRBJ1-1	CASEMNTEAFF	TGTGCCAGCGAGATGAACACTGAAGCTTTCTTT
.	.	TRBV10-3	TRBJ1-1	CAISEYGNRTEAFF	TGTGCCATCAGTGAGTATGGGAACCGAACTGAAGCTTTCTTT
few	.	TRBV10-2	TRBJ2-5	CASSDLGGFETQYF	TGCGCCAGCAGTGATCTTGGTGGATTCGAGACCCAGTACTTC
.	.	TRBV15	TRBJ2-7	CATSRGIYEQYF	TGTGCCACCAGCAGAGGGATATACGAGCAGTACTTC
.	.	TRBV7-8	TRBJ2-5	CASSLVNGEPQYF	TGTGCCAGCAGCTTAGTCAACGGGGAGCCCCAGTACTTC
many	TRBD2	TRBV12-3/TRBV12-4	TRBJ2-1	CASSKLAGGVDEQFF	TGTGCCAGCAGCAAACTAGCGGGCGGCGTCGATGAGCAGTTCTTC
.	.	TRBV2	TRBJ1-5	CASSPALGNQPQHF	TGTGCCAGCAGTCCAGCCCTAGGGAATCAGCCCCAGCATTTT
.	TRBD2	TRBV7-9	TRBJ2-5	CASSPGTSGTQSKETQYF	TGTGCCAGCAGCCCCGGGACTAGCGGGACCCAAAGTAAAGAGACCCAGTACTTC
.	TRBD2	TRBV20-1	TRBJ2-3	CSAPTLGGGAGDTQYF	TGCAGTGCCCCGACGTTAGGCGGGGGGGCCGGAGATACGCAGTATTTT
.	.	TRBV2	TRBJ1-1	CARRGAGMNTEAFF	TGTGCCAGGCGCGGGGCGGGGATGAACACTGAAGCTTTCTTT
.	TRBD2	TRBV2	TRBJ2-1	CASTKRGDNEQFF	TGTGCCAGCACCAAACGGGGGGACAATGAGCAGTTCTTC
.	TRBD1	TRBV20-1	TRBJ2-1	CSASRGPYNEQFF	TGCAGTGCTAGCAGGGGGCCCTACAATGAGCAGTTCTTC
once	.	TRBV7-7	TRBJ2-5	CASSPGTGPLRAQYF	TGTGCTAGCAGTCCTGGGACGGGGCCCCTTAGAGCCCAGTACTTC
.	.	TRBV2	TRBJ2-5	CASESAGVVTETQYF	TGTGCCAGCGAATCGGCAGGGGTAGTGACAGAGACCCAGTACTTC
.	TRBD2	TRBV5-1	TRBJ2-7	CASSFASGPYEQYF	TGCGCCAGCAGCTTTGCTAGCGGACCCTACGAGCAGTACTTC
many	.	TRBV6-1	TRBJ1-5	CASSEIGGVKHF	TGTGCCAGCAGTGAAATCGGGGGTGTCAAACATTTT
few	TRBD1	TRBV7-9	TRBJ2-7	CASSDSIVQGVTYEQYF	TGTGCCAGCAGCGATTCCATCGTACAGGGGGTGACCTACGAGCAGTACTTC
few	TRBD1	TRBV7-8	TRBJ2-7	CASSPRDSSYEQYF	TGTGCCAGCAGCCCCCGGGACAGCTCCTACGAGCAGTACTTC
once	TRBD1	TRBV11-2	TRBJ1-1	CASGRQGTLDTEAFF	TGTGCCAGCGGACGACAGGGGACTCTGGACACTGAAGCTTTCTTT
many	TRBD1	TRBV11-2	TRBJ2-7	CASSPGQGFYYEQYF	TGTGCCAGCAGCCCGGGACAGGGATTCTACTACGAGCAGTACTTC
.	.	TRBV20-1	TRBJ1-6	CSATLGSLADSPLHF	TGCAGTGCTACCCTGGGCAGCCTGGCAGATTCACCCCTCCACTTT
.	.	TRBV5-6	TRBJ1-1	CASSLRASEAFF	TGTGCCAGCAGCTTGAGGGCTTCTGAAGCTTTCTTT
.	.	TRBV12-3/TRBV12-4	TRBJ1-1	CASSRDGRTEAFF	TGTGCCAGCAGCCGAGACGGGCGCACTGAAGCTTTCTTT
many	.	TRBV9	TRBJ2-3	CASSGYTDTQYF	TGTGCCAGCAGCGGATACACAGATACGCAGTATTTT
few	TRBD1	TRBV7-6	TRBJ2-7	CASSVTGYEQYF	TGTGCCAGCAGCGTGACAGGGTACGAGCAGTACTTC
once	.	TRBV27	TRBJ2-1	CASSTGRPSSYNEQFF	TGTGCCAGCAGTACGGGACGACCAAGCTCCTACAATGAGCAGTTCTTC
once	TRBD1	TRBV28	TRBJ2-2	CASSNRDRGLFF	TGTGCCAGCAGTAACCGGGACAGGGGGCTGTTTTTT
.	TRBD1	TRBV7-2	TRBJ2-7	CASSSRQGTYEQYF	TGTGCCAGCAGCAGCAGACAGGGTACCTACGAGCAGTACTTC
.	TRBD1	TRBV2	TRBJ1-4	CASRPTGGNEKLFF	TGTGCCAGCCGACCTACAGGGGGAAATGAAAAACTGTTTTTT
.	TRBD1	TRBV19	TRBJ1-1	CASSTGGNTEAFF	TGTGCCAGTAGTACAGGGGGGAACACTGAAGCTTTCTTT
.	.	TRBV29-1	TRBJ1-2	CSALTANYGYTF	TGCAGCGCCCTGACCGCTAACTATGGCTACACCTTC
.	.	TRBV7-2	TRBJ1-2	CASSLRIRERGYTF	TGTGCCAGCAGTTTAAGGATTAGGGAGAGAGGCTACACCTTC
many	TRBD1	TRBV20-1	TRBJ1-2	CSAYPGTGELIAYGYTF	TGCAGTGCTTACCCCGGGACAGGGGAGTTGATTGCCTATGGCTACACCTTC
.	.	TRBV19	TRBJ1-5	CASNPMGGGNQPQHF	TGTGCCAGTAATCCCATGGGGGGAGGCAATCAGCCCCAGCATTTT
.	.	TRBV24-1	TRBJ2-1	CATSDLTGNEQFF	TGTGCCACCAGTGATTTGACAGGTAATGAGCAGTTCTTC
.	.	TRBV12-5	TRBJ1-2	CASGLVPRAYGYTF	TGTGCTAGTGGTTTGGTACCGAGGGCCTATGGCTACACCTTC
.	TRBD1	TRBV24-1	TRBJ2-3	CATADRNTQYF	TGTGCCACGGCGGACAGGAATACGCAGTATTTT